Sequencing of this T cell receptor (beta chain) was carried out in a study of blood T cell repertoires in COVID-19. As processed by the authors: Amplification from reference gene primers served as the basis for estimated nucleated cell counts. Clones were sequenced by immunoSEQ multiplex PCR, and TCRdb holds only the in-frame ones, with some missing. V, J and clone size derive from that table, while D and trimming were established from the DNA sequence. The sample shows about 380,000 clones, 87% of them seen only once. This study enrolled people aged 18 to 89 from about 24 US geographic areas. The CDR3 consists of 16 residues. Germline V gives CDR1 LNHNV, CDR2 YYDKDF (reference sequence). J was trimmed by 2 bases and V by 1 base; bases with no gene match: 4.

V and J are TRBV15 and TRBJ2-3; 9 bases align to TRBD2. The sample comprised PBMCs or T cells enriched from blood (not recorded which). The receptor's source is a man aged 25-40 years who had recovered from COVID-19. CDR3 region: CATSRGRGGNTDTQYF. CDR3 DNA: TGTGCCACCAGCAGAGGGCGGGGGGGAAACACAGATACGCAGTATTTT.